The clone carrying this TCR beta chain was seen a handful of times. Its antigen remains unidentified. This specimen belongs to a study of T cells after yellow fever vaccination. Study-wide context: Fractions with few cells were prepared using SMART-Seq v4 Ultra Low Input. General study results and limits: Highly abundant clonotypes carried over from the bulk population could end up in FACS-sorted repertoires as contaminants.

TCRdb reprocessed the 5' RACE reads with MiXCR, giving one entry per CDR3 protein. The sample lists 280,000 or so distinct CDR3 sequences, about 10% seen once, with about 3.7% in the top ten. Material: CD4+ T cells sorted from PBMCs, obtained 5 days after the yellow fever booster vaccination. This TCR was sampled from a man younger than 35 who received the YFV17D yellow fever vaccine.

The DNA of the CDR3 is TGTGCCAGCAGACGGACAGGGCAGGAGACCCAGTACTTC. Protein: CASRRTGQETQYF. The chain couples TRBV6-5 to TRBJ2-5, with 8 positions matching TRBD1. With 6 bases clipped from V and 5 bases from J, the junction kept 5 bases outside the gene matches. The CDR3 runs to 13 residues. The germline V gene encodes CDR1 MNHEY and CDR2 SVGAGI.